This entry features one TCR beta chain sequence. Clones were sequenced by immunoSEQ multiplex PCR, and TCRdb holds only the in-frame ones, with some missing. This sample has approximately 66,000 clones, with 85% found just once. Trimming pared 1 base from V and 2 bases from J, leaving 7 bases between. The CDR3 consists of 14 residues. Germline assignment: CDR1 SGHNT and CDR2 YENEEA. This record belongs to a study of OX40 agonist ivuxolimab in advanced cancers. The rearrangement links TRBV11-3 to TRBJ2-3; D is ambiguous. The sequence derives from an adult with an advanced solid tumor such as melanoma, head and neck, liver or kidney cancer. Source: CD4+ or CD8+ T cells sorted from blood, taken in a trial of the OX40 agonist ivuxolimab. CDR3 in amino acids: CASSLGGTTDTQYF. The CDR3, as DNA: TGTGCCAGCAGCTTAGGGGGAACCACAGATACGCAGTATTTT.